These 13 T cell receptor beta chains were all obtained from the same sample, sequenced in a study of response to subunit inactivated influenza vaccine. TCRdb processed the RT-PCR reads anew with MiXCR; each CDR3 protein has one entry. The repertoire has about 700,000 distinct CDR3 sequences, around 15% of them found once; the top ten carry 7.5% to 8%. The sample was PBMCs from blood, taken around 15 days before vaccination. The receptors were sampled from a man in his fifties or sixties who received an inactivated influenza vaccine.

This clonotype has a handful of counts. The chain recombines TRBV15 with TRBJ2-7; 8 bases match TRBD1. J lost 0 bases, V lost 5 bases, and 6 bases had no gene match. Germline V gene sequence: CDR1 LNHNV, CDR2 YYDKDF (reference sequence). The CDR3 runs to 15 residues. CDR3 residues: CATSQGQVDSYEQYF. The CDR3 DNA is TGTGCCACCAGCCAGGGACAGGTTGACTCCTACGAGCAGTACTTC.

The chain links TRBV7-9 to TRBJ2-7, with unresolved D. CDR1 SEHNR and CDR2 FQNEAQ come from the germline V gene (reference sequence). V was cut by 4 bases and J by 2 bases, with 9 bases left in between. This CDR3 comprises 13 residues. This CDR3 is CASSSSNAYEQYF. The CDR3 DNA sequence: TGTGCCAGCAGCTCGTCAAATGCCTACGAGCAGTACTTC.

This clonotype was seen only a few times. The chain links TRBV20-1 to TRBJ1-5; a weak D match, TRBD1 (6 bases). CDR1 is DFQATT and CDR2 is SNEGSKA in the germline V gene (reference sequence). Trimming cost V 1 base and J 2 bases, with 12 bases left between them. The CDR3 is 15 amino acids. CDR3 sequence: CSARGSGDRNQPQHF. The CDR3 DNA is TGCAGTGCTAGAGGGTCAGGGGACCGCAATCAGCCCCAGCATTTT.

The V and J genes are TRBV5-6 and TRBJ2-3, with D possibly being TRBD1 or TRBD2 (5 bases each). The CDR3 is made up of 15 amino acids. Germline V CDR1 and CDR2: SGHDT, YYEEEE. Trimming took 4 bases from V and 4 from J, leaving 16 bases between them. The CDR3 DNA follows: TGTGCCAGCAGCCCAGACTACCGGGGCCCAGATACGCAGTATTTT. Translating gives CASSPDYRGPDTQYF.

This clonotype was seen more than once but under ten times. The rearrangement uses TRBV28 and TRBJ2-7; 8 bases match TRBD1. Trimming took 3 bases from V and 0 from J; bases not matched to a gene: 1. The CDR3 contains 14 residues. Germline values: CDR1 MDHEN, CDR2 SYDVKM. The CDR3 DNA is TGTGCCAGCAGTTTTACAGGGGGCTCCTACGAGCAGTACTTC. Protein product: CASSFTGGSYEQYF. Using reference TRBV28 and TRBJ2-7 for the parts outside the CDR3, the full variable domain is DVKVTQSSRYLVKRTGEKVFLECVQDMDHENMFWYRQDPGLGLRLIYFSYDVKMKEKGDIPEGYSVSREKKERFSLILESASTNQTSMYLCASSFTGGSYEQYFGPGTRLTVT.

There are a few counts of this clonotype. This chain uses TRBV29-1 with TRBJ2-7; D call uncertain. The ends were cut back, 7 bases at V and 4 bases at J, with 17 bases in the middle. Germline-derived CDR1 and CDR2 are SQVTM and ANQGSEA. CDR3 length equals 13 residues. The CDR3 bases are TGCAGCGCTTTTGGTAGCAGAAAATACGAGCAGTACTTC. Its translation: CSAFGSRKYEQYF.

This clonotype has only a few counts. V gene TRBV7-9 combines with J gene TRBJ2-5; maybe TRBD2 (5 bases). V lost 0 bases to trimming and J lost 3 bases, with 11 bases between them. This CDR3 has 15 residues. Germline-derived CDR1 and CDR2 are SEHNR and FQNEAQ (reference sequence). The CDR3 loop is CASSLAQAREETQYF. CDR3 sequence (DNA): TGTGCCAGCAGCTTAGCGCAAGCGCGGGAAGAGACCCAGTACTTC.

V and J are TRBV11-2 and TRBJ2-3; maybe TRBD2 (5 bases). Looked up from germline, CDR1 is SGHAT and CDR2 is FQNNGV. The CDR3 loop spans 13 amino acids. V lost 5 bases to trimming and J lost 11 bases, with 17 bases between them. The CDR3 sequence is CASSTGREGMQYF. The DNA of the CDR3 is TGTGCCAGCAGCACGGGGAGAGAGGGTATGCAGTATTTT.

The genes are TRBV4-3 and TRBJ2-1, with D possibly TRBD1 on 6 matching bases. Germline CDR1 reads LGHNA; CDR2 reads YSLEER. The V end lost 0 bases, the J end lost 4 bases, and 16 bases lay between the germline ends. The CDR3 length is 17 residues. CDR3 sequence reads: CASSQDPLGGGYNEQFF. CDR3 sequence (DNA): TGCGCCAGCAGCCAAGATCCGTTAGGGGGTGGATACAATGAGCAGTTCTTC.

DNA for the CDR3: TGTGCCAGCAGTTACATCGGGGAAGGAGACCCCCACCGGGAGACCCAGTACTTC. It encodes CASSYIGEGDPHRETQYF. The V and J genes are TRBV6-5 and TRBJ2-5; a weak D match, TRBD2 (5 bases). The CDR3 has 18 amino acids. Trimming stripped 2 bases from V and 5 bases from J, with 24 bases between. Germline values: CDR1 MNHEY, CDR2 SVGAGI.

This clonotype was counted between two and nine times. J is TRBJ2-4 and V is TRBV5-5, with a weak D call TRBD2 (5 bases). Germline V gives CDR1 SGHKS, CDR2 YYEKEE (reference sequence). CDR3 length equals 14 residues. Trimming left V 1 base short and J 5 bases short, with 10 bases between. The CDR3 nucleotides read TGTGCCAGCAGCTTGAGCCTGAGGGAAAACATTCAGTACTTC. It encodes CASSLSLRENIQYF.

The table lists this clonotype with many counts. The CDR3 is CASSLGTGNNQPQHF. The CDR3 coding sequence is TGTGCCAGCAGCTTGGGGACAGGGAACAATCAGCCCCAGCATTTT. The V gene is TRBV5-6, the J gene TRBJ1-5; TRBD1 agrees at 8 bases. V trimming: 0 bases; J trimming: 3 bases; junction bases outside the gene matches: 2. CDR1 is SGHDT and CDR2 is YYEEEE in the germline V gene. CDR3 length equals 15 residues.

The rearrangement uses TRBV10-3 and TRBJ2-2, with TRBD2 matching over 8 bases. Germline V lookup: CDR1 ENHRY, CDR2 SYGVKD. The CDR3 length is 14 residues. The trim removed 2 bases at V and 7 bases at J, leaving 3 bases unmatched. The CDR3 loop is CAISEGLAGGELFF. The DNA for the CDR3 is TGTGCCATCAGTGAGGGACTAGCTGGCGGGGAGCTGTTTTTT.